This T cell receptor (beta chain) was captured by sequencing in a study of blood T cell repertoires in COVID-19. Across the whole study: Sample material is recorded as cDNA or gDNA derived from T cells, B-cell-depleted T cells, or PBMCs.

V shed 0 bases and J shed 0 bases, with 12 bases lying between them. The CDR3 sequence is 16 residues long. Per the germline V gene, CDR1 is SGHDN and CDR2 is FVKESK. In the study's own analysis: Nucleated cell number was recorded as an estimate derived from reference gene primer amplification. Using immunoSEQ multiplex PCR, the repertoire was profiled, and TCRdb retains in-frame clones only, with some absent. V and J calls and clone size are copied from that table; D and trimming were computed from the DNA. The table records a few hundred thousand clones, roughly 85% of them present only once. The chain combines TRBV14 with TRBJ2-7; D is unresolved. The clonotype was recovered from a human donor in a cohort sampled during active COVID-19. Sequenced sample: peripheral blood. The CDR3 DNA follows: TGTGCCAGCAGCCAAGATCGAGCTTTCTCCTCCTACGAGCAGTACTTC. Translation gives CASSQDRAFSSYEQYF.